This entry lists 21 T cell receptor beta chains sequenced from one sample in a study of cytomegalovirus exposure and HLA in healthy donors. The study ran its PCR with 60 Vbeta and 13 Jbeta primers. Data came from immunoSEQ multiplex PCR; TCRdb stores just in-frame clones and leaves some out. The sample records around 180,000 clones, about four fifths being singletons. The sequenced sample was PBMCs. The origin of the receptors is a male donor in good health and CMV-seronegative.

With respect to this clone: The same CDR3 arises from other DNA sequences in this sample as well. The chain has TRBV7-8 and TRBJ1-5; D may be TRBD1 (6 bases). V shed 1 base and J shed 2 bases, with 6 bases lying between them. In germline, CDR1 is SGHVS, CDR2 FQNEAQ. CDR3 size: 14 residues. CDR3 coding DNA: TGTGCCAGCAGCTTAGGGACAGGCAATCAGCCCCAGCATTTT. This translates into CASSLGTGNQPQHF. The full variable domain, its missing parts supplied by reference TRBV7-8 and TRBJ1-5, is GAGVSQSPRYKVAKRGQDVALRCDPISGHVSLFWYQQALGQGPEFLTYFQNEAQLDKSGLPSDRFFAERPEGSVSTLKIQRTQQEDSAVYLCASSLGTGNQPQHFGDGTRLSIL.

This clone was counted between two and nine times. The rearrangement joins TRBV28 to TRBJ1-2; D is perhaps TRBD1 (5 bases). Trimming removed 9 bases at V and 4 bases at J, with 15 bases between. The germline CDR1 and CDR2 sequences are MDHEN and SYDVKM. The CDR3 has 13 amino acids. The CDR3 protein is CASREGIAYGYTF. The DNA for the CDR3 is TGTGCCAGTAGGGAGGGGATAGCCTATGGCTACACCTTC.

The CDR3 spells CASSQGAGRAYEQYF. DNA for the CDR3: TGCGCCAGCAGCCAAGGCGCAGGGAGGGCCTACGAGCAGTACTTC. This chain uses TRBV4-3 with TRBJ2-7; TRBD2 aligns across 7 bases. Germline V CDR1 and CDR2: LGHNA, YSLEER. The CDR3 extends over 15 amino acids. Trimming took 1 base from V and 2 from J; bases not matched to a gene: 5.

This clone was counted a single time. The chain carries TRBV19 and TRBJ2-7; TRBD2 agrees at 11 bases. From germline, CDR1 is LNHDA and CDR2 SQIVND (reference sequence). The CDR3 spans 15 residues. V trimming: 3 bases; J trimming: 3 bases; junction bases outside the gene matches: 4. This chain's CDR3 is CASSITGTSGYEQYF. In DNA form, the CDR3 reads TGTGCCAGTAGTATTACCGGGACTAGCGGCTACGAGCAGTACTTC.

The chain couples TRBV7-2 to TRBJ2-7; TRBD1 matches at 9 bases. This CDR3 is built from 15 residues. Germline CDR1 and CDR2: SGHTA and FQGNSA. Trimming cost V 5 bases and J 5 bases; bases outside gene matches: 10. The CDR3 loop reads CASSTVDRGFHEQYF. CDR3 nucleotides: TGTGCCAGCAGCACCGTCGACAGGGGGTTTCACGAGCAGTACTTC. The full variable domain, with the rest looked up from reference TRBV7-2 and TRBJ2-7, is GAGVSQSPSNKVTEKGKDVELRCDPISGHTALYWYRQSLGQGLEFLIYFQGNSAPDKSGLPSDRFSAERTGGSVSTLTIQRTQQEDSAVYLCASSTVDRGFHEQYFGPGTRLTVT.

V gene TRBV30 combines with J gene TRBJ2-3; D is ambiguous. The CDR3 totals 12 residues. Germline CDR1 GTSNPN, CDR2 SVGIG (reference sequence). Deletions cut 3 bases from V and 4 bases from J, with 8 bases between. The CDR3 DNA is TGTGCCTGGAGACCCCGGTCAGATACGCAGTATTTT. It is translated as CAWRPRSDTQYF.

This chain's CDR3 is CASSGGGTNTEAFF. The CDR3 DNA reads TGTGCCAGCAGCGGAGGGGGCACAAACACTGAAGCTTTCTTT. The V call is TRBV5-4, the J call TRBJ1-1; 7 positions agree with TRBD1. Germline V gene lookup returns CDR1 SGHNT and CDR2 YYREEE (reference sequence). CDR3 length: 14 residues. J was trimmed by 2 bases and V by 4 bases; bases with no gene match: 5.

The chain has TRBV7-2 and TRBJ1-5; D remains ambiguous. Germline CDR1 reads SGHTA; CDR2 reads FQGNSA. The CDR3 covers 17 residues. V lost 2 bases to trimming and J lost 0 bases, with 14 bases between them. The CDR3 loop reads CASSLPGSLNSNQPQHF. CDR3 bases: TGTGCCAGCAGCTTACCAGGAAGTCTGAATAGCAATCAGCCCCAGCATTTT.

The chain couples TRBV29-1 to TRBJ2-5, with TRBD1 identical over 8 bases. The tail of the sequence fits TRBJ2-7 better, so the J call may be wrong. The CDR3 contains 13 residues. CDR1 is SQVTM, CDR2 ANQGSEA, per germline. The CDR3 loop is CSPFGQGNYEQYF. CDR3 DNA sequence: TGCAGCCCCTTCGGACAGGGAAACTACGAGCAGTACTTC.

The chain links TRBV7-9 to TRBJ1-4; TRBD1 matches at 9 bases. Germline CDR1 SEHNR, CDR2 FQNEAQ (reference sequence). V trimming: 1 base; J trimming: 7 bases; junction bases outside the gene matches: 4. The CDR3 contains 15 residues. The CDR3 DNA reads TGTGCCAGCAGCTTAGGGGACAGGGATGGTGAAAAACTGTTTTTT. Residues: CASSLGDRDGEKLFF. The full variable domain, in which reference TRBV7-9 and TRBJ1-4 provide the parts outside the CDR3, is DTGVSQNPRHKITKRGQNVTFRCDPISEHNRLYWYRQTLGQGPEFLTYFQNEAQLEKSRLLSDRFSAERPKGSFSTLEIQRTEQGDSAMYLCASSLGDRDGEKLFFGSGTQLSVL.

The chain employs TRBV5-1 and TRBJ1-4, with 9 bases identical to TRBD1. The CDR3 length is 15 residues. Germline V gives CDR1 SGHRS, CDR2 YFSETQ. J was trimmed by 8 bases and V by 4 bases; bases with no gene match: 9. The CDR3 region is CASSPGQGLREKLFF. The CDR3 nucleotides are TGCGCCAGCAGCCCCGGACAGGGGCTAAGAGAAAAACTGTTTTTT.

The rearrangement links TRBV7-2 to TRBJ1-4; D is unresolved. Germline V lookup: CDR1 SGHTA, CDR2 FQGNSA. The CDR3 totals 12 residues. V gave up 5 bases and J gave up 4 bases, with 5 bases separating them. The CDR3 DNA is TGTGCCAGCAGCGCGTTTAATGAAAAACTGTTTTTT. Encoded protein: CASSAFNEKLFF.

This chain connects TRBV6-1 to TRBJ1-3; unclear D gene. V was pared by 2 bases and J by 0 bases, with 14 bases between. This CDR3 has 17 amino acids. Germline loops: CDR1 MNHNS, CDR2 SASEGT. CDR3 amino acids: CASSEQRVTVSGNTIYF. The CDR3 nucleotides read TGTGCCAGCAGTGAACAGCGCGTTACCGTCTCTGGAAACACCATATATTTT.

The rearrangement links TRBV28 to TRBJ1-2; D is uncertain. V lost 6 bases to trimming and J lost 6 bases, with 14 bases between them. The V gene's germline CDR1 is MDHEN and CDR2 SYDVKM. This CDR3 contains 13 residues. The CDR3 sequence is CASSSTPRDGYTF. CDR3 sequence (DNA): TGTGCCAGCAGCAGCACCCCGCGGGATGGCTACACCTTC.

The CDR3 DNA sequence: TGTGCCAGCAGCGGTCAGGGGATTGAAAGCAATCAGCCCCAGCATTTT. Its translation: CASSGQGIESNQPQHF. The V and J genes are TRBV25-1 and TRBJ1-5; a possible D gene is TRBD1 (6 bases). V lost 6 bases and J 1 base, leaving 16 bases between the germline ends. The CDR3 runs to 16 residues. Germline V gives CDR1 MGHDK, CDR2 SYGVNS. Looking up the rest from reference TRBV25-1 and TRBJ1-5 gives the full variable domain: EADIYQTPRYLVIGTGKKITLECSQTMGHDKMYWYQQDPGMELHLIHYSYGVNSTEKGDLSSESTVSRIRTEHFPLTLESARPSHTSQYLCASSGQGIESNQPQHFGDGTRLSIL.

The V call is TRBV5-1, the J call TRBJ1-4, with D tentatively TRBD1 (6 bases). V lost 0 bases to trimming and J lost 8 bases, with 11 bases between them. Germline CDR1 reads SGHRS; CDR2 reads YFSETQ. CDR3 length: 14 residues. CDR3 region: CASSLGGRAEKLFF. DNA of the CDR3: TGCGCCAGCAGCTTGGGGGGGCGAGCGGAAAAACTGTTTTTT.

On this clone itself: In the same sample, other DNA sequences code for this CDR3. The genes are TRBV9 and TRBJ2-7, with D possibly being TRBD2 (6 bases). V lost 0 bases and J lost 4, with 11 bases in between. Germline-derived CDR1 and CDR2 are SGDLS and YYNGEE. The CDR3 is 14 amino acids. CDR3 residues: CASSVGGSGYEQYF. Here the CDR3 DNA reads TGTGCCAGCAGCGTAGGGGGGAGCGGGTACGAGCAGTACTTC.

This sequence joins TRBV5-1 and TRBJ1-4; the D is unclear. Trimming left V 0 bases short and J 4 bases short, with 10 bases between. The CDR3 loop spans 15 amino acids. CDR1 is SGHRS, CDR2 YFSETQ, per germline. This CDR3 reads CASSLEPEVNEKLFF. The CDR3 DNA follows: TGCGCCAGCAGCTTGGAGCCCGAGGTTAATGAAAAACTGTTTTTT.

The chain combines TRBV18 with TRBJ1-1; 9 bases match TRBD1. The ends lost 1 base at V and 2 bases at J; junction bases unmatched: 2. The CDR3 length is 15 residues. The germline V gene has CDR1 KGHSH and CDR2 LQKENI. The CDR3 sequence: CASSPQTGGNTEAFF. The CDR3 region has the DNA TGTGCCAGCTCACCACAGACAGGGGGAAACACTGAAGCTTTCTTT.

The chain employs TRBV30 and TRBJ2-3; TRBD1 matches 9 bases. V shed 3 bases, J shed 2 bases, and the junction held 6 bases outside the gene matches. This CDR3 is 15 amino acids long. Looked up from germline, CDR1 is GTSNPN and CDR2 is SVGIG (reference sequence). CDR3 protein: CAWRRDRAVTDTQYF. CDR3 DNA: TGTGCCTGGAGGCGGGACAGGGCGGTCACAGATACGCAGTATTTT.

V usage is TRBV10-3 and J usage is TRBJ2-5; 12 positions match TRBD2. The CDR3 covers 17 residues. CDR1 and CDR2 from the germline V gene are ENHRY and SYGVKD. V shed 3 bases and J 1 base; nucleotides not matched to a gene: 6. CDR3 region: CAISEPTSGGAQETQYF. The CDR3 DNA reads TGTGCCATCAGTGAACCGACTAGCGGGGGAGCCCAAGAGACCCAGTACTTC.